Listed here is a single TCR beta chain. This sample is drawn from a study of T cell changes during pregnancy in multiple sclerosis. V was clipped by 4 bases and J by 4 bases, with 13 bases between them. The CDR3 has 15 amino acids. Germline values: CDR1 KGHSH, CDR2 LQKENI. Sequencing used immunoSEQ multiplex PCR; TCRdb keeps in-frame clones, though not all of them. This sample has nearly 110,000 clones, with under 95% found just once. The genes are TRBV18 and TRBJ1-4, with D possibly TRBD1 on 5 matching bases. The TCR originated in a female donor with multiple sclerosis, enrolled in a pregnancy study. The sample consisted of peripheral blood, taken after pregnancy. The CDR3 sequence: CASSQLTANNEKLFF. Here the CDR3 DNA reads TGTGCCAGCTCACAATTGACAGCTAATAATGAAAAACTGTTTTTT.